This T cell receptor (beta chain) was sequenced in a study of CD8 T cells in ankylosing spondylitis. Study results and limitations: Characteristic, it appeared, of ankylosing spondylitis blood was a TCR beta motif of roughly eight highly homologous variants. Disease-associated clonotypes exhibited CD8+ identity and were relatively infrequent in peripheral blood. Significant enrichment of disease-linked clones was reportedly seen in matched ankylosing spondylitis synovial fluid.

With respect to this clonotype: Its antigen remains unknown.

Construction of TCR beta libraries was performed using quantitative 5'-RACE with molecular barcodes. TCRdb ran MiXCR on the 5' RACE reads and lists one entry per CDR3 protein. Of fewer than 650,000 distinct CDR3 sequences in the sample, 10% to 15% were seen once. V lost 3 bases to trimming and J lost 11 bases; unmatched junction nucleotides: 11. Germline CDR1 is KGHSH and CDR2 is LQKENI. The CDR3 loop spans 16 amino acids. The TCR originated in a male donor with ankylosing spondylitis. The specimen was blood, either unsorted or a sorted T cell fraction (not recorded which). The chain links TRBV18 to TRBJ2-4, with 12 bases lining up with TRBD1. The CDR3 protein is CASSPGQGASPGVQYF. The CDR3 DNA reads as TGTGCCAGCTCACCGGGACAGGGGGCCAGTCCGGGGGTTCAGTACTTC.